This TCR beta chain was recorded in a study of Ad26.COV2.S vaccination and SARS-CoV-2 variants. The overall study: Donor got 5x10^10 or 1x10^11 viral particles of Ad26.COV2.S.

The sample's treatment: around 19 received Ad26.COV2.S at low or high dose, single or two shots; five or six received placebo; per-sample allocation not given. Day 63 after the first vaccine or placebo injection was the time point for sampling. Study observations and caveats: Overall T cell responses may have been underestimated by the analyses of TCR breadth and depth. Considerable breadth of spike-specific CD8+ and CD4+ T cell responses has reportedly been documented following vaccination.

The repertoire was sequenced with immunoSEQ multiplex PCR; TCRdb's copy has only in-frame clones and lacks some. The sample has some 270,000 clones, 87% seen once. Note on this clone: Its target is unknown.

This specimen consisted of peripheral blood, obtained in a trial of Ad26.COV2.S vaccine versus placebo. This TCR derives from a person aged 18-65 years who received the Ad26.COV2.S COVID-19 vaccine or a placebo.

The CDR3 coding sequence is TGTGCCAGTAGTATTGAGGAGGACAGGACAACAGATACGCAGTATTTT. Amino acids: CASSIEEDRTTDTQYF. The genes are TRBV19 and TRBJ2-3; 7 bases agree with TRBD1. The CDR3 spans 16 residues. Germline CDR1 and CDR2: LNHDA and SQIVND (reference sequence). With 3 bases clipped from V and 3 bases from J, the junction kept 9 bases outside the gene matches.